This T cell receptor (beta chain) was sequenced for a study of cytomegalovirus exposure and HLA in healthy donors. Background on the study: An early data release held some 85 million unique TCRs from HLA-typed donors.

Primers included in the PCR were 60 Vbeta and 13 Jbeta primers. TCRdb's copy holds only in-frame clones and misses some; the assay was immunoSEQ multiplex PCR. The sample has some 200,000 clones, 12% seen once; the top ten hold over 6.5%. Regarding this clone: Antigen unknown.

Whole-study findings and limits: A later analysis associated roughly 15,000 TCR beta sequences with HLA alleles at a 0.05 false discovery rate. V segments that were indistinguishable, TRBV6-2 and TRBV6-3 among them, were omitted from analysis. Productive rates of about 87% or about 30% were seen for most TCR beta V segments in an earlier analysis.

Trimming took off 0 bases at V and 7 bases at J, with 15 bases between the two ends. The CDR3 length is 14 residues. Germline assignment: CDR1 SQVTM and CDR2 ANQGSEA. Input material: PBMCs. The receptor was isolated from a man aged 50 to 60 in good health and CMV-seropositive. The V call is TRBV29-1, the J call TRBJ1-2, with D possibly being TRBD1 (5 bases). The CDR3, as DNA: TGCAGCGTTGAAGAAGGTTGGGGCGGCGGTGGCTACACCTTC. Protein: CSVEEGWGGGGYTF.